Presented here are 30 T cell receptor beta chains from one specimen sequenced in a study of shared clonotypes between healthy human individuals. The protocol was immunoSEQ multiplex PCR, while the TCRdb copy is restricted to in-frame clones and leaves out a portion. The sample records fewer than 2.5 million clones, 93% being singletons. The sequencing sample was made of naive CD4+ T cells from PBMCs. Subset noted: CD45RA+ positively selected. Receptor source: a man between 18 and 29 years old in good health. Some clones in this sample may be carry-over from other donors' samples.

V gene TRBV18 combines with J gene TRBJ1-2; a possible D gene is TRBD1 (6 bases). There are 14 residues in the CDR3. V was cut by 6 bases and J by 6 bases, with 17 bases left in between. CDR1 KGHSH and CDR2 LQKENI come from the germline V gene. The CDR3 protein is CASSPSGGADGYTF. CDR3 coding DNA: TGTGCCAGCTCCCCCTCCGGGGGCGCGGATGGCTACACCTTC. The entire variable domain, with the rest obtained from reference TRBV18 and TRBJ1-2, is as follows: NAGVMQNPRHLVRRRGQEARLRCSPMKGHSHVYWYRQLPEEGLKFMVYLQKENIIDESGMPKERFSAEFPKEGPSILRIQQVVRGDSAAYFCASSPSGGADGYTFGSGTRLTVV.

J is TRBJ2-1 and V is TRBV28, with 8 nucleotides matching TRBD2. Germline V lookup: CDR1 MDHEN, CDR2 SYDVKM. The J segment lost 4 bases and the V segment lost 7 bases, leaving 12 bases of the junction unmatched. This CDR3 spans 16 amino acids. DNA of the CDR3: TGTGCCAGCAATCATTATGGGGTAGCGGGGTACAATGAGCAGTTCTTC. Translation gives CASNHYGVAGYNEQFF. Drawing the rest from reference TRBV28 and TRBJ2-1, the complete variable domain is DVKVTQSSRYLVKRTGEKVFLECVQDMDHENMFWYRQDPGLGLRLIYFSYDVKMKEKGDIPEGYSVSREKKERFSLILESASTNQTSMYLCASNHYGVAGYNEQFFGPGTRLTVL.

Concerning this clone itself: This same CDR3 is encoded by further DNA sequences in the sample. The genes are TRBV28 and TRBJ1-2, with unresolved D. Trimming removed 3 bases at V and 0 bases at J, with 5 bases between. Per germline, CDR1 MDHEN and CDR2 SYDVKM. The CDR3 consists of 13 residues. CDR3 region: CASSLQTNYGYTF. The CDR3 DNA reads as TGTGCCAGCAGTTTGCAAACTAACTATGGCTACACCTTC.

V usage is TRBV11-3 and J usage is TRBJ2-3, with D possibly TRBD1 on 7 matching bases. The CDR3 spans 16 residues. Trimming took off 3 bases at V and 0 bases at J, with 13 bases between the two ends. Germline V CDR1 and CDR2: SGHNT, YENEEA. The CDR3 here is CASSFNRGLSTDTQYF. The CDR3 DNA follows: TGTGCCAGCAGCTTTAACAGGGGACTTAGCACAGATACGCAGTATTTT.

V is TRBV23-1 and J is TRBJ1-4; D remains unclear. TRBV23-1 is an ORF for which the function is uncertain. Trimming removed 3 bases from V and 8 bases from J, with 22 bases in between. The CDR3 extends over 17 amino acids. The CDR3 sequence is CASSHLAVSGVHEKLFF. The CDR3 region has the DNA TGCGCCAGCAGTCACCTTGCAGTCTCGGGAGTGCACGAAAAACTGTTTTTT.

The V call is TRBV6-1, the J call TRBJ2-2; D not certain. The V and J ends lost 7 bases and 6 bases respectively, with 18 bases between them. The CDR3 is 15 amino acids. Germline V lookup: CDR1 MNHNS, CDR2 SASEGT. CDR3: CASTLYIPIAGELFF. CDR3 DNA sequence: TGTGCCAGCACTCTATACATCCCTATAGCCGGGGAGCTGTTTTTT.

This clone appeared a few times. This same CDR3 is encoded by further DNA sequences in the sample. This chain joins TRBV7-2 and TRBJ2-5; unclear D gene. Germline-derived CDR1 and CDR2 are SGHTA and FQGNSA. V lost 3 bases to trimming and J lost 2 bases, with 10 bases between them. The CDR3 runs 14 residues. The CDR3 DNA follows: TGTGCCAGCAGCTTGCTCGGAGCTCAAGAGACCCAGTACTTC. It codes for CASSLLGAQETQYF.

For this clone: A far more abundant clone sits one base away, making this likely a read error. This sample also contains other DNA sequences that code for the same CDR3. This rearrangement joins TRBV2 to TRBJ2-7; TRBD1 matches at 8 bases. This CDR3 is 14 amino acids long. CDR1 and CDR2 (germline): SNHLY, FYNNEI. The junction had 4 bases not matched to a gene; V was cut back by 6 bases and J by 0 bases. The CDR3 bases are TGTGCCAGCAGCCGGACAGGGAGCTCCTACGAGCAGTACTTC. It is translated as CASSRTGSSYEQYF.

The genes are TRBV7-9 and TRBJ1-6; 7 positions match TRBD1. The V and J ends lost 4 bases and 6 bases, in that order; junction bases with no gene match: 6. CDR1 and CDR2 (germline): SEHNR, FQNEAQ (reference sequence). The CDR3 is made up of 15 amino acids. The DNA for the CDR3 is TGTGCCAGCAGCTCCCAGGGGGGAGCTAATTCACCCCTCCACTTT. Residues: CASSSQGGANSPLHF. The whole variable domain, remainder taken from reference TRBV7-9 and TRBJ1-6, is DTGVSQNPRHKITKRGQNVTFRCDPISEHNRLYWYRQTLGQGPEFLTYFQNEAQLEKSRLLSDRFSAERPKGSFSTLEIQRTEQGDSAMYLCASSSQGGANSPLHFGNGTRLTVT.

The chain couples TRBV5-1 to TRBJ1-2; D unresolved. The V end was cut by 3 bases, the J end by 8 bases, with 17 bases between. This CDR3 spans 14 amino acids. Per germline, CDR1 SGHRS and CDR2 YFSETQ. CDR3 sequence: CASSSRLSLGGYTF. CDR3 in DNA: TGCGCCAGCAGCTCCCGTCTCAGCCTAGGGGGCTACACCTTC.

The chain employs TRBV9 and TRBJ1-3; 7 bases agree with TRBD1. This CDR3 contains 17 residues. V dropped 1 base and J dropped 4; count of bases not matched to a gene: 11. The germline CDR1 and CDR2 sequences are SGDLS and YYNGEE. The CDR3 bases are TGTGCCAGCAGCGTAAGGGGTGAGGGGGCCTTAGGAAACACCATATATTTT. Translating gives CASSVRGEGALGNTIYF.

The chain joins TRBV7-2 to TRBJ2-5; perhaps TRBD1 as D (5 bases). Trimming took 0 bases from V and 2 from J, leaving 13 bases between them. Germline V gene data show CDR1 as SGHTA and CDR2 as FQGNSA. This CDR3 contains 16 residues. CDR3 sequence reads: CASSLAGGALQETQYF. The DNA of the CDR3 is TGTGCCAGCAGCTTAGCGGGTGGGGCCCTACAAGAGACCCAGTACTTC.

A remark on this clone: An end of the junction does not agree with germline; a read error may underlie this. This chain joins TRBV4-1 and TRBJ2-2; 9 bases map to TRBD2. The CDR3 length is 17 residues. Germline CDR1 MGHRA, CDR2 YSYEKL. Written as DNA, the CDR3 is TGCGCCAGCAGCCAAGATGAGGCGGGAGGGAACGCCGGGGAGCTGTTTTTT. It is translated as CASSQDEAGGNAGELFF.

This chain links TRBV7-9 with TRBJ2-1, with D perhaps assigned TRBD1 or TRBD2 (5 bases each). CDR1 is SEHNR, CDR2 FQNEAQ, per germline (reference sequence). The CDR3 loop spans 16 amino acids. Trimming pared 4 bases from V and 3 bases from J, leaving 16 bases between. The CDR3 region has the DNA TGTGCCAGCAGCTCCCTAGGGACGGACGGCTACAATGAGCAGTTCTTC. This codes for CASSSLGTDGYNEQFF.

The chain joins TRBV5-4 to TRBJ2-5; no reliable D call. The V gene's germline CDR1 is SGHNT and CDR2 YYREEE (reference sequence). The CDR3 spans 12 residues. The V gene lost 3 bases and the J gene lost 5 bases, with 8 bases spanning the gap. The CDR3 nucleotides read TGTGCCAGCAGCTCAGCTACGGAGACCCAGTACTTC. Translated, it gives CASSSATETQYF.

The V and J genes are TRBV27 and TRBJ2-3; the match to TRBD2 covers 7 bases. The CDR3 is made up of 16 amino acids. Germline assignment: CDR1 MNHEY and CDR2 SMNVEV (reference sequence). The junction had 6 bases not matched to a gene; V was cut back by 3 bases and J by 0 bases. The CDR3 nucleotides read TGTGCCAGCAGTTTCCGGGTGGGAGGGAGCACAGATACGCAGTATTTT. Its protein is CASSFRVGGSTDTQYF.

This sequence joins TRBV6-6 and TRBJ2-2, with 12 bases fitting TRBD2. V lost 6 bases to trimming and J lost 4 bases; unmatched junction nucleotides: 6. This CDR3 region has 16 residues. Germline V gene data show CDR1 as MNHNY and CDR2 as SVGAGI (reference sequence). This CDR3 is CASRSTSGSGTGELFF. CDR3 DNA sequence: TGTGCCAGCAGGTCGACTAGCGGGAGTGGCACCGGGGAGCTGTTTTTT.

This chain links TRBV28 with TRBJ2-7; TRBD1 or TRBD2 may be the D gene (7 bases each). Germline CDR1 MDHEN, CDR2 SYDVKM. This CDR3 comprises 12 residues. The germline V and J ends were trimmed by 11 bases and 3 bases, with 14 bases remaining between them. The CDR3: CAGGDSNYEQYF. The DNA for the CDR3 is TGTGCCGGGGGGGACAGTAACTACGAGCAGTACTTC.

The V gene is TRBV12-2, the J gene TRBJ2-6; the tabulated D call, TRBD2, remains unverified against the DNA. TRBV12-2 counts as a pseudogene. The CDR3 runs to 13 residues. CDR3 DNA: TGTGCAAGTCGCCTCTCTGGGGCCAACGTCCTGACTTTC. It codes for CASRLSGANVLTF.

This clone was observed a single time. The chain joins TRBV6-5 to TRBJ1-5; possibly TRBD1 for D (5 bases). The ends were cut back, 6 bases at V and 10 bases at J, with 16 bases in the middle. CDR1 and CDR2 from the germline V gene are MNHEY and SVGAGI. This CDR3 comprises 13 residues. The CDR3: CASRTRGAGPQHF. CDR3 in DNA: TGTGCCAGCAGGACAAGGGGAGCAGGACCCCAGCATTTT.

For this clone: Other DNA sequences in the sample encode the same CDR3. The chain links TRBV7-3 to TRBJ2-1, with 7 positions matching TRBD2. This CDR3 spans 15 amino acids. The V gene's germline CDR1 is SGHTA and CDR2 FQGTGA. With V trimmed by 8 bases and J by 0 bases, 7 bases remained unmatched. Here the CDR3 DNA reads TGTGCCAGCTCTCCGGGGGGAGGCTCCTACAATGAGCAGTTCTTC. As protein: CASSPGGGSYNEQFF.

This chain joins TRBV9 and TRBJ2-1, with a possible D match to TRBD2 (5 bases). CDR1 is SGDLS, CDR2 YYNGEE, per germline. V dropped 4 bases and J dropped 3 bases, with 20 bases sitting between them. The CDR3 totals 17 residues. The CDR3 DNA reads TGTGCCAGCAGCCCACCGCCGACCCGAGGGTTCTACAATGAGCAGTTCTTC. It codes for CASSPPPTRGFYNEQFF.

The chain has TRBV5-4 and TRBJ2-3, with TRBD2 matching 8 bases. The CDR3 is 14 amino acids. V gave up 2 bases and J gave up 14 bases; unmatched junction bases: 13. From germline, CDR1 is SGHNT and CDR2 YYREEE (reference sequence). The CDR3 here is CASSLNLAGSGGYF. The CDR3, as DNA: TGTGCCAGCAGCTTAAATCTAGCGGGCAGTGGGGGGTATTTT.

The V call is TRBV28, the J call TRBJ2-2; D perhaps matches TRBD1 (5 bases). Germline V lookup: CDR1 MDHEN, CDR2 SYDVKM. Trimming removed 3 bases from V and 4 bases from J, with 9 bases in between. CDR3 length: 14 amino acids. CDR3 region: CASSLGPATGELFF. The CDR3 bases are TGTGCCAGCAGTTTGGGGCCGGCCACCGGGGAGCTGTTTTTT.

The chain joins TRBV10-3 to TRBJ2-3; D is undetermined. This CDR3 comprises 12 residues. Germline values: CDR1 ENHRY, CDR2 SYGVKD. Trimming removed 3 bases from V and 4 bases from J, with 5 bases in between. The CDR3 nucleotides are TGTGCCATCAGTGATTTCTCAGATACGCAGTATTTT. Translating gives CAISDFSDTQYF.

This chain's CDR3 is CASSLEGVRGYTF. The CDR3 bases are TGTGCCAGCAGCTTAGAAGGGGTTCGTGGCTACACCTTC. The rearrangement links TRBV7-9 to TRBJ1-2; the D gene is possibly TRBD1 (5 bases). This CDR3 spans 13 amino acids. CDR1 is SEHNR and CDR2 is FQNEAQ in the germline V gene (reference sequence). Trimming removed 1 base from V and 7 bases from J, with 10 bases in between.

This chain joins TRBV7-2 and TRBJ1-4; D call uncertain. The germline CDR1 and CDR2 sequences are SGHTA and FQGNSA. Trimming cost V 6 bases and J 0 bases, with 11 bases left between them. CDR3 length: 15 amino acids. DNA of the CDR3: TGTGCCAGCAGGTCCCAGCTCGCAACTAATGAAAAACTGTTTTTT. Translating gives CASRSQLATNEKLFF. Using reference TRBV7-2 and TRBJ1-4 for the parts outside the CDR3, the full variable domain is GAGVSQSPSNKVTEKGKDVELRCDPISGHTALYWYRQSLGQGLEFLIYFQGNSAPDKSGLPSDRFSAERTGGSVSTLTIQRTQQEDSAVYLCASRSQLATNEKLFFGSGTQLSVL.

CDR3 nucleotide sequence: TGTGCCAGCAGCCCGGACCTGCACAATGAGCAGTTCTTC. Its protein product is CASSPDLHNEQFF. This chain joins TRBV27 and TRBJ2-1; no definite D call. There are 13 residues in the CDR3. The germline V gene encodes CDR1 MNHEY and CDR2 SMNVEV (reference sequence). V was trimmed by 6 bases and J by 5 bases, leaving 11 bases between them.

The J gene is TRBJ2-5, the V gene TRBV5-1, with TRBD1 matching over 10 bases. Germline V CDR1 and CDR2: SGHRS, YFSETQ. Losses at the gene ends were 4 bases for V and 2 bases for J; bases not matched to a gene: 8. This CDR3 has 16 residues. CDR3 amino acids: CASSGTGTGAQETQYF. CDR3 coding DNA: TGCGCCAGCAGCGGTACCGGGACAGGGGCTCAAGAGACCCAGTACTTC. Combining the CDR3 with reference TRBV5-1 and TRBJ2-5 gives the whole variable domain KAGVTQTPRYLIKTRGQQVTLSCSPISGHRSVSWYQQTPGQGLQFLFEYFSETQRNKGNFPGRFSGRQFSNSRSEMNVSTLELGDSALYLCASSGTGTGAQETQYFGPGTRLLVL.

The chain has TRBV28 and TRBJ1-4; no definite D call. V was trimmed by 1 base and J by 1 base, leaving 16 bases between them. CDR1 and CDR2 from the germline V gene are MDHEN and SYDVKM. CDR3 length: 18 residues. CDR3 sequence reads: CASSLFRRGRVTNEKLFF. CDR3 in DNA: TGTGCCAGCAGTTTATTCCGGCGCGGACGGGTAACTAATGAAAAACTGTTTTTT.